This entry concerns a single T cell receptor (beta chain). The CDR3 covers 13 residues. Trimming shortened V by 6 bases and J by 9 bases, and 18 bases separated the two germline ends. Germline V lookup: CDR1 DFQATT, CDR2 SNEGSKA (reference sequence). TCRdb recomputed calls from the RT-PCR reads with MiXCR, one row per CDR3 protein. The table shows about 680,000 distinct CDR3 sequences, with approximately 15% occurring only once. This chain links TRBV20-1 with TRBJ1-5; D remains unclear. The source material was memory CD4+ T cells from blood. The origin of this receptor is a female donor in good health, serving as a healthy control. The CDR3 nucleotides read TGCAGTGCAGAGGCTCAGTCCTTAGGGCCCCAGCATTTT. Residues: CSAEAQSLGPQHF.